Presented here are 28 T cell receptor delta chains from one specimen sequenced in a study of γδ T cells in repeated Plasmodium falciparum infection. TCRdb reanalysed the multiplex PCR reads via CATT. This table holds about 48,000 delta-chain clones, roughly 1.6% found once. Flow sorting of PBMC yielded separate Vgamma9/Vdelta2+ and Vdelta2-negative gammadelta T cell populations for bulk repertoire analysis. Material: gamma-delta T cells from blood. The receptor set was obtained from a pool of human donors (malaria-infected and uninfected, not separated).

A note on this clone: TCRdb's listed protein matches a much larger clone and diverges from this DNA's translation at residue 14, likely through a read error; the protein shown comes from the DNA. The chain joins TRDV1 to TRDJ1, with TRDD3 matching over 12 bases. The J gene comes from matching the DNA to germline here; TCRdb lacks it. The CDR3 has 17 amino acids. Germline V gene sequence: CDR1 TSWWSYY, CDR2 QGS. CDR3 region: CALGLPATGGYTDELIF. The CDR3 DNA follows: TGTGCTCTTGGGCTTCCTGCGACTGGGGGATACACCGATGAACTCATCTTT.

Worth noting for this clone: For this DNA, TCRdb reports the protein of a much larger clone, which diverges at residues 8 and 13, most likely from a read error; the protein presented here is translated directly from the DNA. The rearrangement links TRDV1 to TRDJ1, with D possibly TRDD3 on 6 matching bases. TCRdb offers no J gene call, so here the DNA was matched to germline to obtain one. With 5 bases removed from V and 7 bases from J, the gap between germline ends came to 26 bases. This CDR3 contains 17 residues. Germline V gives CDR1 TSWWSYY, CDR2 QGS. The CDR3 DNA sequence: TGTGCTCTTGGGACTCCTAGTGCGTCGGGGGAGGTCTGTAAACTCATCTTT. Translation: CALGTPSASGEVCKLIF.

A note on this clone: A far bigger clonotype differs at one base, so this is likely a read error. In the same sample, other DNA sequences code for this CDR3. CDR3 coding DNA: TGTGCTCTCGGGGGGCCGATCCGGGTTACCGATAAACTCATCTTT. It codes for CALGGPIRVTDKLIF. The gene calls are TRDV1 and TRDJ1; a weak D match, TRDD3 (5 bases). No J segment appears in TCRdb, so it was assigned here by matching the sequence to germline. Germline lookup yields CDR1 TSWWSYY and CDR2 QGS. There are 15 residues in the CDR3.

This clone has more than one count but fewer than ten. TCRdb records a much larger clone's protein for this DNA, with a difference at residue 17 that likely arises from a read error; the protein given is the translation of the DNA. J gene calling gave no result, while the V gene is TRDV2; TRDD3 is the table's D call and was not checked against the DNA. Germline loops: CDR1 GEAIGNYY, CDR2 EKD. The CDR3 is made up of 19 amino acids. This chain's CDR3 is CACDTAYTWGPWYTDKPIF. CDR3 DNA: TGTGCCTGTGACACTGCCTACACCTGGGGGCCCTGGTACACCGATAAACCCATCTTT.

By share, this clone ranks as medium-sized. The gene calls are TRDV2 and TRDJ3; 9 bases are a match to TRDD3. This CDR3 is built from 16 residues. CDR1 is GEAIGNYY, CDR2 EKD, per germline. Trimming cost V 3 bases and J 9 bases; bases outside gene matches: 8. The CDR3 here is CACDELGELGTRQMFF. The CDR3 nucleotides read TGTGCCTGTGACGAACTGGGGGAACTCGGCACCCGACAGATGTTTTTC.

This clone was seen more than once but under ten times. TCRdb's protein, taken from a much larger clone, differs from this DNA's translation at residue 4, likely owing to a read error; the protein displayed comes from the DNA. The rearrangement joins TRDV1 to TRDJ1; D remains unclear. Germline-derived CDR1 and CDR2 are TSWWSYY and QGS. The CDR3 covers 13 residues. CDR3 loop: CALWENFADKLIF. CDR3 in DNA: TGTGCTCTTTGGGAAAACTTCGCCGATAAACTCATCTTT.

As for this clone: TCRdb's protein for this DNA is that of a much larger clone and differs from the translation at residue 13, likely a read error; the protein shown is the DNA translation. This CDR3 is CALGELLLSSGGAWGTDKLIF. CDR3 in DNA: TGTGCTCTTGGGGAACTATTACTGTCGAGCGGGGGAGCCTGGGGGACCGATAAACTCATCTTT. The chain recombines TRDV1 with TRDJ1; 7 bases agree with TRDD3. TCRdb gives no J gene; it was assigned here by matching the DNA to germline. V gave up 0 bases and J gave up 2 bases; unmatched junction bases: 21. The germline gives CDR1 TSWWSYY, CDR2 QGS. The CDR3 covers 21 residues.

Remarks on this clone: Translating this DNA gives a protein that differs at residue 16 from the TCRdb one, which belongs to a much larger clone; a read error is likely, and the protein shown is this translation. V usage is TRDV1 and J usage is TRDJ1; 8 bases match TRDD3. There are 19 residues in the CDR3. Germline V gene lookup returns CDR1 TSWWSYY and CDR2 QGS. Trimming cost V 0 bases and J 9 bases; bases outside gene matches: 21. The CDR3 is CALGELVPTGDKLIRELIF. CDR3 nucleotides: TGTGCTCTTGGGGAACTAGTACCTACGGGGGATAAATTAATACGTGAACTCATCTTT.

This clone showed up many times. V and J are TRDV2 and TRDJ1; 7 bases fit TRDD3. The J gene comes from matching the DNA to germline here; TCRdb lacks it. Trimming at V came to 3 bases and at J to 2 bases, leaving 20 bases not matched to a gene. CDR1 and CDR2 (germline): GEAIGNYY, EKD. The CDR3 totals 19 residues. The CDR3: CACDSVSGGRSGSTDKLIF. The CDR3 region has the DNA TGTGCCTGTGACTCCGTGAGTGGGGGACGCTCGGGATCTACCGATAAACTCATCTTT.

The sample holds a few counts of this clone. This DNA's translation differs at residue 14 from TCRdb's protein, which comes from a much larger clone; a read error is likely, and the protein shown is translated from the DNA. V gene TRDV1 combines with J gene TRDJ1; TRDD3 aligns across 11 bases. This CDR3 comprises 22 residues. The V segment lost 3 bases and the J segment 0 bases; nucleotides outside the gene matches: 21. Germline CDR1 TSWWSYY, CDR2 QGS. As DNA, the CDR3 is TGTGCTCTTGGGGACCCTTCCTTCTACTGGGGGATAGGGCCGTCGTACACCGATAAACTCATCTTT. Translating gives CALGDPSFYWGIGPSYTDKLIF.

This clone was recorded only once. The J segment was not called; the V segment is TRDV1; TRDD2 is the table's D call and was not checked against the DNA. CDR3 length equals 10 residues. Germline V gene lookup returns CDR1 TSWWSYY and CDR2 QGS. CDR3 nucleotides: TGTGCTCTTGGGGAAAACTTCCTACATTTT. Translation: CALGENFLHF.

Only a few counts were recorded for this clone. This likely stems from a read error, as it lies one base from a far larger clone. In the same sample, other DNA sequences code for this CDR3. The chain combines TRDV2 with TRDJ1; a weak D match, TRDD3 (6 bases). In the absence of a J gene in TCRdb, the DNA was matched to germline to assign it here. This CDR3 has 16 residues. The V gene lost 3 bases and the J gene lost 0 bases, with 16 bases spanning the gap. CDR1 and CDR2 from the germline V gene are GEAIGNYY and EKD. As DNA, the CDR3 is TGTGCCTGTGACGCAATGGATACACCGGACACCGATAAACTCATCTTT. This translates into CACDAMDTPDTDKLIF.

This clone was counted only a few times. A far larger clone is a single base away, which makes a read error likely. Other nucleotide sequences in the sample specify the same CDR3. The CDR3 DNA reads as TGTGCCTGTGACACCCTGTCCGGGGGATACGCTACCGATAAACTCATCTTT. The encoded protein is CACDTLSGGYATDKLIF. This chain links TRDV2 with TRDJ1; 10 bases agree with TRDD3. Assignment of the J gene here rests on matching the DNA to germline, because TCRdb gives none. The CDR3 is 17 residues long. Germline V gene data show CDR1 as GEAIGNYY and CDR2 as EKD. V lost 0 bases, J lost 2 bases, and 8 bases stayed unmatched.

This clone was seen many times. V usage is TRDV2 and J usage is TRDJ1; 9 bases fit TRDD2. Looked up from germline, CDR1 is GEAIGNYY and CDR2 is EKD. V was pared by 2 bases and J by 0 bases, with 15 bases of the junction left unmatched. The CDR3 has 19 residues. Here the CDR3 reads CACDNLPTSRGSNTDKLIF. In DNA form, the CDR3 reads TGTGCCTGTGACAACCTTCCTACAAGTCGGGGGTCGAACACCGATAAACTCATCTTT.

This clone occurred a few times. A read error likely explains why the TCRdb protein, taken from a much larger clone, differs from this DNA's translation at residue 6; the protein shown is translated from the DNA. The V gene is TRDV1, the J gene TRDJ1; 7 bases align to TRDD3. The CDR3 loop spans 21 amino acids. Trimming took 1 base from V and 0 from J; bases not matched to a gene: 20. Germline V gene lookup returns CDR1 TSWWSYY and CDR2 QGS. The CDR3 here is CALGEQPNFWGSHYHTDKLIF. The CDR3, as DNA: TGTGCTCTTGGGGAACAACCTAATTTCTGGGGGTCCCATTATCACACCGATAAACTCATCTTT.

Note on this clone: The translation of this DNA and the TCRdb protein of a much larger clone differ at residue 7, probably owing to a read error; the protein shown here is translated from the DNA. The genes are TRDV1 and TRDJ1; D might be TRDD3 (5 bases). No J gene is reported in TCRdb; it was inferred here by comparing the DNA with germline. The ends were cut back, 0 bases at V and 7 bases at J, with 21 bases in the middle. CDR3 length equals 17 residues. Germline V lookup: CDR1 TSWWSYY, CDR2 QGS. The CDR3 region has the DNA TGTGCTCTTGGGGAACTCAAGCCCGGCGGGGGCCACTTTAAACTCATCTTT. Residues: CALGELKPGGGHFKLIF.

As for this clone: A read error likely explains this, since a far larger clone differs by one base. The same CDR3 can be traced to other DNA sequences in this sample. V gene TRDV1 combines with J gene TRDJ2; D remains unclear. The J gene, missing from TCRdb, was assigned here through DNA to germline matching. Trimming left V 1 base short and J 1 base short, with 19 bases between. CDR1 is TSWWSYY and CDR2 is QGS in the germline V gene. The CDR3 extends over 19 amino acids. The CDR3 nucleotides read TGTGCTCTTGGGGAACCCCTAGGTTCTAGGGTCTATTTGACAGCACAACTCTTCTTT. Translated, it gives CALGEPLGSRVYLTAQLFF.

In this sample, this clone turned up many times. This likely reflects a read error, since a far larger clone is one base away. Other DNA sequences in this specimen translate into the identical CDR3. V usage is TRDV2 and J usage is TRDJ1; 8 bases are a match to TRDD3. Matching the DNA to germline supplied the J gene, which TCRdb does not give. J was trimmed by 0 bases and V by 4 bases; bases with no gene match: 6. Germline lookup yields CDR1 GEAIGNYY and CDR2 EKD. The CDR3 totals 15 residues. The CDR3 here is CACDVLGVYTDKLIF. The CDR3 DNA follows: TGTGCCTGTGATGTACTGGGGGTTTACACCGATAAACTCATCTTT.

This clone came up a few times. Translating this DNA gives a protein that differs at residue 8 from the TCRdb one, which belongs to a much larger clone; a read error is likely, and the protein shown is this translation. This chain connects TRAV38-2/DV8 to TRDJ1; TRDD3 matches at 12 bases. The J gene comes from matching the DNA to germline here; TCRdb lacks it. Looked up from germline, CDR1 is TSESDYY and CDR2 is QEAYKQQN. V was pared by 0 bases and J by 4 bases, with 19 bases of the junction left unmatched. There are 21 residues in the CDR3. The CDR3 nucleotides read TGTGCTTATAGGAGCGCGTCAGTCCTCAGATGGGCTGGGGGATACGACGATAAACTCATCTTT. Translated, it gives CAYRSASVLRWAGGYDDKLIF.

Comment on this clone: The protein TCRdb lists belongs to a much larger clone and differs from this DNA's translation at residue 16, which points to a read error; the protein shown is made from the DNA. The chain joins TRDV1 to TRDJ1, with 8 nucleotides matching TRDD3. The J gene is absent in TCRdb and was assigned here via DNA matching to germline. Germline-derived CDR1 and CDR2 are TSWWSYY and QGS. With V trimmed by 1 base and J by 4 bases, 23 bases remained unmatched. The CDR3 spans 21 residues. The CDR3 is CALGEHMAAYWGARWIDKLIF. The CDR3 nucleotides read TGTGCTCTTGGGGAACATATGGCGGCCTACTGGGGGGCCCGGTGGATCGATAAACTCATCTTT.

This clone was picked up many times. A far larger clone is off by one base, so a read error is likely. This specimen includes other DNA sequences encoding the same CDR3. The CDR3 coding sequence is TGTGCCTTCACCCACTTCCTACTCGGTTTAACGGGGGATACCTACACCGATAAACTTATCTTT. Translated: CAFTHFLLGLTGDTYTDKLIF. The V and J genes are TRDV3 and TRDJ1; a possible D gene is TRDD3 (9 bases). This CDR3 is built from 21 residues. Germline assignment: CDR1 TVYSNPD and CDR2 GDNSRS (reference sequence).

Only a few counts were recorded for this clone. The TCRdb record carries a much larger clone's protein, which differs from this DNA's translation at residue 10; a read error is the likely cause, and the protein listed here is the DNA translation. The gene calls are TRDV1 and TRDJ1; D is unresolved. The V gene's germline CDR1 is TSWWSYY and CDR2 QGS. The CDR3 loop spans 16 amino acids. Trimming took 5 bases from V and 0 from J, leaving 16 bases between them. The CDR3, as DNA: TGTGCTCTTGGGATCGAACAGCCCGCACACACCGATAAACTCATCTTT. Translation gives CALGIEQPAHTDKLIF.

This clone was seen a few times. TCRdb lists the protein of a much larger clone for this DNA, which differs at residue 13, so this is likely a read error; the protein given here is translated from the DNA itself. The gene calls are TRDV2 and TRDJ1; 11 nucleotides align to TRDD3. The J segment lost 1 base and the V segment lost 1 base, leaving 13 bases of the junction unmatched. The CDR3 runs 19 residues. Germline-derived CDR1 and CDR2 are GEAIGNYY and EKD. The chain's CDR3 is CACDTVDGGYAASTDKLIF. The CDR3 bases are TGTGCCTGTGACACGGTTGATGGGGGATACGCGGCCAGCACCGATAAACTCATCTTT.

On this clone itself: A far larger clone is just one base off, so this is likely a read error. Other DNA sequences of this sample code for an identical CDR3. V and J are TRDV1 and TRDJ1; D might be TRDD3 (5 bases). Here the J gene was assigned by germline matching of the DNA, as TCRdb has none. From germline, CDR1 is TSWWSYY and CDR2 QGS. The length of the CDR3 is 17 residues. CDR3 loop: CALGETGLLLCTDKLIF. The CDR3, as DNA: TGCGCTCTTGGGGAAACGGGTCTTTTGCTGTGCACCGATAAACTCATCTTT.

About this clone: TCRdb assigns this DNA the protein of a much larger clone, which departs from its translation at residue 13; this likely reflects a read error, and the protein shown comes from translating the DNA. The CDR3 DNA is TGTGCCTGTGACCAATGCCGCCCCTCCAAGCCCGATGAACTCATCTTT. Translating gives CACDQCRPSKPDELIF. The chain links TRDV2 to TRDJ1, with D uncertain. Assignment of the J gene here rests on matching the DNA to germline, because TCRdb gives none. The CDR3 is made up of 16 amino acids. CDR1 GEAIGNYY and CDR2 EKD come from the germline V gene.

The rearrangement links TRDV1 to TRDJ1, with TRDD3 matching over 7 bases. Here the J gene was assigned by germline matching of the DNA, as TCRdb has none. Germline V gene sequence: CDR1 TSWWSYY, CDR2 QGS. The CDR3 runs 17 residues. The V and J ends lost 4 bases and 1 base, in that order; junction bases with no gene match: 12. The CDR3 reads CALGVYPRGILTDKLIF. The CDR3, as DNA: TGTGCTCTTGGGGTCTATCCCCGGGGGATTCTCACCGATAAACTCATCTTT.

Ten or more counts support this clone. V is TRDV1 and J is TRDJ1; TRDD2 or TRDD3 may be the D gene (8 bases each). Germline CDR1 reads TSWWSYY; CDR2 reads QGS. Between the trimmed V and J ends, which lost 4 bases and 0 bases, there was a span of 30 bases. The CDR3 consists of 21 residues. CDR3 in DNA: TGTGCTCTTGGGGTCCCTCTTCCTACGTACTGGGGATACCTGAACACCGATAAACTCATCTTT. The encoded protein is CALGVPLPTYWGYLNTDKLIF.

The table lists this clone with many counts. TCRdb's listed protein matches a much larger clone and diverges from this DNA's translation at residue 9, likely through a read error; the protein shown comes from the DNA. The chain uses TRDV1 and TRDJ2; TRDD3 matches at 10 bases. In germline, CDR1 is TSWWSYY, CDR2 QGS. This CDR3 region has 18 residues. The J segment lost 6 bases and the V segment lost 4 bases, leaving 14 bases of the junction unmatched. The CDR3 reads CALGALPPSWGIAAQLFF. The CDR3 DNA sequence: TGTGCTCTTGGGGCTCTTCCTCCTTCCTGGGGGATAGCAGCACAACTCTTCTTT.